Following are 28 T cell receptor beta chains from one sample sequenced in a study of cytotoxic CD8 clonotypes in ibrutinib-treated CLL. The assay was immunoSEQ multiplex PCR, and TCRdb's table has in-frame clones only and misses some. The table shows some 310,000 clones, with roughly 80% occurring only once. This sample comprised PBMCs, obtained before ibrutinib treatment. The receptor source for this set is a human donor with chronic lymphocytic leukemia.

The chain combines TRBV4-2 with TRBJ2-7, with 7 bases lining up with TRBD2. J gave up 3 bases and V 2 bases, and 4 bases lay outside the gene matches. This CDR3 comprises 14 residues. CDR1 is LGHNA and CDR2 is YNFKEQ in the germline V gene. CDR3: CASSQNSGLYEQYF. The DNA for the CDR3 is TGTGCCAGCAGCCAAAATAGCGGGCTCTACGAGCAGTACTTC.

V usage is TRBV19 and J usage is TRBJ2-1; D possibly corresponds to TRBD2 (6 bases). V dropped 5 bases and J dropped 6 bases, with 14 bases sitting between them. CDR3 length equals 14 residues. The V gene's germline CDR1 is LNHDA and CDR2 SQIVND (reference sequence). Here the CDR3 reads CASSFDRDFNEQFF. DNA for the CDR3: TGTGCCAGTAGTTTCGACCGGGACTTCAATGAGCAGTTCTTC. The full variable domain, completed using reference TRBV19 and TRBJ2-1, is DGGITQSPKYLFRKEGQNVTLSCEQNLNHDAMYWYRQDPGQGLRLIYYSQIVNDFQKGDIAEGYSVSREKKESFPLTVTSAQKNPTAFYLCASSFDRDFNEQFFGPGTRLTVL.

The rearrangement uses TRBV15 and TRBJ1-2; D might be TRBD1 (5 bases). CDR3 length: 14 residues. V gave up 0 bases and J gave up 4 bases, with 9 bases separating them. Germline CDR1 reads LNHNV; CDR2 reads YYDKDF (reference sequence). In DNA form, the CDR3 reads TGTGCCACCAGCAGAGATCAGGGAGGCTATGGCTACACCTTC. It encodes CATSRDQGGYGYTF.

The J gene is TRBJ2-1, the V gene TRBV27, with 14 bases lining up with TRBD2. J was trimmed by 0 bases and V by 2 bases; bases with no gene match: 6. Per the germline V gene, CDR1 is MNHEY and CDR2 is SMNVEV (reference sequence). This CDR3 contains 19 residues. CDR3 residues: CASSLGLAGGRGSYNEQFF. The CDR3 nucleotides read TGTGCCAGCAGTTTAGGACTAGCGGGAGGCCGGGGCTCCTACAATGAGCAGTTCTTC.

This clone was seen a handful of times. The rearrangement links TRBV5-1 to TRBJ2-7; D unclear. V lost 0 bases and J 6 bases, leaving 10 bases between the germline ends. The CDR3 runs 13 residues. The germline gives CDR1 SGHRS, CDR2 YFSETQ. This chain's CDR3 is CASSLGSFLEQYF. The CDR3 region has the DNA TGCGCCAGCAGCTTGGGATCCTTTCTCGAGCAGTACTTC.

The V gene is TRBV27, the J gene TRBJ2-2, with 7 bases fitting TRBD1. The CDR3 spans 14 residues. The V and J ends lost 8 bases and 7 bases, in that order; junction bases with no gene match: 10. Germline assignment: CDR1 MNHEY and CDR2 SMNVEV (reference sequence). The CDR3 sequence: CASGLGTAVGELFF. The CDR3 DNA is TGTGCCAGCGGTCTAGGGACAGCAGTCGGGGAGCTGTTTTTT.

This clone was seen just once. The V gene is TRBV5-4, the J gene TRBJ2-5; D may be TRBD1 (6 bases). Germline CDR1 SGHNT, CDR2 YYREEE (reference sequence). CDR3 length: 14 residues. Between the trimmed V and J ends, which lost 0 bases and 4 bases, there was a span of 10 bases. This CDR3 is CASSLVGGGETQYF. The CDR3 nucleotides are TGTGCCAGCAGCTTGGTTGGGGGCGGAGAGACCCAGTACTTC.

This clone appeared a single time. CDR3 region: CASSFSRAQYF. In DNA form, the CDR3 reads TGTGCCAGCAGCTTTTCGAGAGCGCAGTATTTT. The chain recombines TRBV11-2 with TRBJ2-3, with D hard to call. V was trimmed by 3 bases and J by 10 bases, leaving 8 bases between them. The CDR3 has 11 residues. Germline V CDR1 and CDR2: SGHAT, FQNNGV.

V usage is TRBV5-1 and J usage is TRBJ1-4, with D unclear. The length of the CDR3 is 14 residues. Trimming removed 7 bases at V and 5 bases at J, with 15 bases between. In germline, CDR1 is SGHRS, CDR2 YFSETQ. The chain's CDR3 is CASRPVTTNEKLFF. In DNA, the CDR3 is TGCGCCAGCCGACCAGTGACCACAAATGAAAAACTGTTTTTT.

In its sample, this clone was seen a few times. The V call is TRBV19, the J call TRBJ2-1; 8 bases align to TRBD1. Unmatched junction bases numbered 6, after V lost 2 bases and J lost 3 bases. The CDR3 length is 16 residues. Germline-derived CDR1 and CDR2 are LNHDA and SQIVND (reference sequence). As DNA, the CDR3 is TGTGCCAGTAGTATATACCGGACAGGGCGCTACAATGAGCAGTTCTTC. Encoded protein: CASSIYRTGRYNEQFF.

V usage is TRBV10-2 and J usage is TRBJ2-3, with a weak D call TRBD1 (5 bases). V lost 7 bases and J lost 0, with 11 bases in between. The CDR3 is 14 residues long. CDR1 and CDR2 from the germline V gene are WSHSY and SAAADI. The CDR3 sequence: CASKDRGSTDTQYF. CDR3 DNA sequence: TGCGCCAGCAAAGACAGAGGTAGCACAGATACGCAGTATTTT.

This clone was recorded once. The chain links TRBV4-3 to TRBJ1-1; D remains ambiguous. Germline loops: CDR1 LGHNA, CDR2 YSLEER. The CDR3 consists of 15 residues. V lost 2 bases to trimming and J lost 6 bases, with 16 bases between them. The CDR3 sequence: CASSQSPPGSAEAFF. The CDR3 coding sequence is TGCGCCAGCAGCCAAAGCCCACCCGGTTCCGCTGAAGCTTTCTTT.

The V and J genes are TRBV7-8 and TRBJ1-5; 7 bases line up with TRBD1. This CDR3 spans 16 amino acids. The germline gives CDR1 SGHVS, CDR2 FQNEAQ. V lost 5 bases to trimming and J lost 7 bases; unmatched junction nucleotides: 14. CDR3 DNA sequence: TGTGCCAGCAGCCACGGTGCCTACAGGGGACAACAGCCCCAGCATTTT. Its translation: CASSHGAYRGQQPQHF.

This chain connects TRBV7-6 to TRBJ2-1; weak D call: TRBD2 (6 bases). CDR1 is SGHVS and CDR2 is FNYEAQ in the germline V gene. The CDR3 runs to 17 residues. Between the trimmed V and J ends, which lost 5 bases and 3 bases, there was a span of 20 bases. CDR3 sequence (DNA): TGTGCCAGCAGCCCTGTGGTTGGGGGACTGGACTACAATGAGCAGTTCTTC. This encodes CASSPVVGGLDYNEQFF.

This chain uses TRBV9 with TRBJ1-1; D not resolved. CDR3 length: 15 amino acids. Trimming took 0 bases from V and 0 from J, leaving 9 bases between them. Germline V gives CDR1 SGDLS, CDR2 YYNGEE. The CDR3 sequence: CASSVAGQMNTEAFF. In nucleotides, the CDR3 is TGTGCCAGCAGCGTAGCGGGTCAGATGAACACTGAAGCTTTCTTT.

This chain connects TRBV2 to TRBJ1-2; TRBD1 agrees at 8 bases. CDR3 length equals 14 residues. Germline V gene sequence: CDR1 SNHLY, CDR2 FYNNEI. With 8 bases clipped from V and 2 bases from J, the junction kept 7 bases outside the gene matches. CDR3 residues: CASAGQALNYGYTF. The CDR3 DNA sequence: TGTGCCAGCGCGGGACAGGCCTTAAACTATGGCTACACCTTC.

CDR3 in DNA: TGTGCCAGCAGCCTACAGGGTAGTGGGGAGACCCAGTACTTC. Amino acid sequence: CASSLQGSGETQYF. The V call is TRBV7-3, the J call TRBJ2-5, with a possible D match to TRBD1 (6 bases). The CDR3 has 14 residues. Germline CDR1 reads SGHTA; CDR2 reads FQGTGA. The V and J ends lost 5 bases and 5 bases respectively, with 15 bases between them. Full variable domain (missing parts from reference TRBV7-3 and TRBJ2-5): GAGVSQTPSNKVTEKGKYVELRCDPISGHTALYWYRQSLGQGPEFLIYFQGTGAADDSGLPNDRFFAVRPEGSVSTLKIQRTERGDSAVYLCASSLQGSGETQYFGPGTRLLVL.

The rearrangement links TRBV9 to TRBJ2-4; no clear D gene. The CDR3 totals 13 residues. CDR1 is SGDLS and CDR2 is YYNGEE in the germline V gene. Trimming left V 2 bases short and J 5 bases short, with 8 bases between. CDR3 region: CASSVGRENIQYF. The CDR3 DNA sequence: TGTGCCAGCAGCGTTGGTAGAGAAAACATTCAGTACTTC.

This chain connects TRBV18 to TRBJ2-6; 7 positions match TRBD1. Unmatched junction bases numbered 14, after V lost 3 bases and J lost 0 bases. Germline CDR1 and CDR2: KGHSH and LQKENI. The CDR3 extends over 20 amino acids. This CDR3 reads CASSPNTGTAFTSGANVLTF. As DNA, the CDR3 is TGTGCCAGCTCACCCAACACCGGGACAGCGTTTACCTCTGGGGCCAACGTCCTGACTTTC.

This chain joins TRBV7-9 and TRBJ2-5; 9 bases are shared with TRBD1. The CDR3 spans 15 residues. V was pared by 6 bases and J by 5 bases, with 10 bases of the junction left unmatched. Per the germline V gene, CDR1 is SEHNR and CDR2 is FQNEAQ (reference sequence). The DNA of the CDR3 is TGTGCCAGCAGACCGGGACAGGGTTATCGGGAGACCCAGTACTTC. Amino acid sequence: CASRPGQGYRETQYF.

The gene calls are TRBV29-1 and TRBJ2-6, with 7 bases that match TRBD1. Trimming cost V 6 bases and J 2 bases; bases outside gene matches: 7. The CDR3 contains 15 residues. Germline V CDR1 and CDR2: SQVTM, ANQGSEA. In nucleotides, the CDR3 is TGCAGCGTCAGACAGGGTGCCCCTGGGGCCAACGTCCTGACTTTC. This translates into CSVRQGAPGANVLTF.

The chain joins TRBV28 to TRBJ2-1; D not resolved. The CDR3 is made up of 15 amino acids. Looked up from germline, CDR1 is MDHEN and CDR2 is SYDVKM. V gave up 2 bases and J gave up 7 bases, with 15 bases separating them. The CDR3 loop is CASSLIGSVRNEQFF. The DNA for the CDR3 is TGTGCCAGCAGTTTAATAGGGTCAGTTCGGAATGAGCAGTTCTTC.

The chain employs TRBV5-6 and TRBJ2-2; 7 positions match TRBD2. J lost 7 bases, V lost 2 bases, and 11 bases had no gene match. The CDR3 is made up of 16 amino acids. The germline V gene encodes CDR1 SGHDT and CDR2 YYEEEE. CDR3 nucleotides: TGTGCCAGCAGCTTCGTAGGACTAGTTAGGGGCGGGGAGCTGTTTTTT. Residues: CASSFVGLVRGGELFF.

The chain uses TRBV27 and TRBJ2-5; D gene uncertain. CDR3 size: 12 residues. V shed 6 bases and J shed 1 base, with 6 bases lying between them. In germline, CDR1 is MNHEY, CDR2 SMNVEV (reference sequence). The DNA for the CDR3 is TGTGCCAGCAGGGGTCCCCAAGAGACCCAGTACTTC. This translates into CASRGPQETQYF.

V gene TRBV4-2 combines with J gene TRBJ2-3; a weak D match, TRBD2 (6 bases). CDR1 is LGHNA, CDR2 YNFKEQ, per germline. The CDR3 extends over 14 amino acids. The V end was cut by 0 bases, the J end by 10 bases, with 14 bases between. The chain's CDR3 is CASSQDRGSGSQYF. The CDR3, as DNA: TGTGCCAGCAGCCAAGATCGGGGGTCCGGCTCGCAGTATTTT.

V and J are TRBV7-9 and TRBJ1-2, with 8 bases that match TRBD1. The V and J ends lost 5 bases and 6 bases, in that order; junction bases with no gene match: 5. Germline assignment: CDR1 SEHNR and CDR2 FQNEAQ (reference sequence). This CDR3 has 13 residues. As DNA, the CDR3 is TGTGCCAGCAGCCGGACAGGGAAGAATGGCTACACCTTC. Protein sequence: CASSRTGKNGYTF. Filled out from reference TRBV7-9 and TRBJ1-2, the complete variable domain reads DTGVSQNPRHKITKRGQNVTFRCDPISEHNRLYWYRQTLGQGPEFLTYFQNEAQLEKSRLLSDRFSAERPKGSFSTLEIQRTEQGDSAMYLCASSRTGKNGYTFGSGTRLTVV.

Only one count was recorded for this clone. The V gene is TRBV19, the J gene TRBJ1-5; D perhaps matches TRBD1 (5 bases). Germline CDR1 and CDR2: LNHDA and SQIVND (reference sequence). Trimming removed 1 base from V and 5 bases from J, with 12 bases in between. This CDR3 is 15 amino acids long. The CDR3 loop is CASSIGVGVYQPQHF. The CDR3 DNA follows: TGTGCCAGTAGTATAGGAGTGGGGGTTTATCAGCCCCAGCATTTT. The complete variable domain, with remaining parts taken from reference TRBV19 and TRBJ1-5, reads DGGITQSPKYLFRKEGQNVTLSCEQNLNHDAMYWYRQDPGQGLRLIYYSQIVNDFQKGDIAEGYSVSREKKESFPLTVTSAQKNPTAFYLCASSIGVGVYQPQHFGDGTRLSIL.

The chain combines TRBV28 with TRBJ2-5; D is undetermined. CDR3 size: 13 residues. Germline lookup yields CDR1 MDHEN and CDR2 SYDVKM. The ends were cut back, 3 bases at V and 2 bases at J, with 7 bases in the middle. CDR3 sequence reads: CASSFVLQETQYF. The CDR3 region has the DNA TGTGCCAGCAGTTTCGTCCTGCAAGAGACCCAGTACTTC.